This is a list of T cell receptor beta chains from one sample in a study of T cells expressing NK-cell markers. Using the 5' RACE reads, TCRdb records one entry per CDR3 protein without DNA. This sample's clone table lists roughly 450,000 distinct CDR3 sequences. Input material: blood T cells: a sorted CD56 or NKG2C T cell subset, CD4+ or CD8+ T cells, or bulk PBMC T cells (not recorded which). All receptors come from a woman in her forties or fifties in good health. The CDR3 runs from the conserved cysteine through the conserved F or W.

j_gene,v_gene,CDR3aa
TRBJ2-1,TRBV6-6,CASSRESEQFF
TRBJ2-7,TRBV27,CASSSGTGKYEQYF
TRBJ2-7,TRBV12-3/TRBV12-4,CASSLTPGSEQYF
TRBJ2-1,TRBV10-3,CAISGTSATNDEQFF
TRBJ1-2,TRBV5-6,CASSSPTGGTNYGYTF
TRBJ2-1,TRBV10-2,CASKERDFDEQFF
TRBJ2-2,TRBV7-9,CASSQTVFGELFF
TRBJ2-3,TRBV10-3,CAIKESALGADTQYF
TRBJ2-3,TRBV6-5,CASSPQTSGRVSSTDTQYF
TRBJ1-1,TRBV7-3,CASSLTPTANTEAFF
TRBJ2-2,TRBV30,CAWSVRGWGPGSGSNPGELFF
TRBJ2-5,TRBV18,CASSPDGTAGETQYF
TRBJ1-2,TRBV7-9,CASSLSTTGYGYTF
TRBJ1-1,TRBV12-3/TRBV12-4,CASTIGQGRNTEAFF
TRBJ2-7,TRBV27,CASSLSFGPYEQYF
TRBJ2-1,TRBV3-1,CASSRRGGTSGSYEQFF
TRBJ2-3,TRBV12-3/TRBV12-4,CASTLRPDTQYF
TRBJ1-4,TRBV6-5,CASRPFTANEKLFF
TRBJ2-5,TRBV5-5,CASSSRDSPRETQYF
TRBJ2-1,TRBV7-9,CASSLRPTGTGLNEQFF
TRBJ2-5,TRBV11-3,CASSLIRGRAETQYF
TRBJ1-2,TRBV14,CASSRQGPNYGYTF
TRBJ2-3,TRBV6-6,CASSFSGWGDTQYF
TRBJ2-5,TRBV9,CASSLGQVVETQYF
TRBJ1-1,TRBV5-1,CATTEEGRDTEAFF
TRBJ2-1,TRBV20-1,CSADVRSGKSYNEQFF
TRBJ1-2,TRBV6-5,CASRPTQGVGYTF
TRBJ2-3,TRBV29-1,CSVVRSTDTQYF
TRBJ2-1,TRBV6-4,CASSVGTSGNVEQFF
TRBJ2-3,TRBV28,CAHGGSGDTQYF
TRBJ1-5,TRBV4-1,CASSQDKEGRNQPQHF
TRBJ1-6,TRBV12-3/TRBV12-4,CASSLGQGRSPLHF
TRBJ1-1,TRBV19,CASSPNTGASPEAFF
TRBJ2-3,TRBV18,CASSPLTPNTDTQYF
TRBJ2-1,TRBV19,CASSLHRGNDEQFF
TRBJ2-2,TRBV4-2,CASSQEPSTGELFF
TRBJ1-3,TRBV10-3,CAIKQDPVSGNTIYF
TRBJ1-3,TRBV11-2,CASSSRLGVNSGNTIYF
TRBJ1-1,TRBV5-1,CASSLALRGLRDTEAFF
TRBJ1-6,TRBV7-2,CASSLGQAVSPLHF
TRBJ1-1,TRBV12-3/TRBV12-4,CASSFGQGSTEAFF
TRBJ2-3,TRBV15,CATTTRGGLRTQYF
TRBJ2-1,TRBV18,CASSPPADAYNEQFF
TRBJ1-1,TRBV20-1,CSASRQASEAFF
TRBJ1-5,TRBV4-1,CASSQGGPGLTRQPQHF